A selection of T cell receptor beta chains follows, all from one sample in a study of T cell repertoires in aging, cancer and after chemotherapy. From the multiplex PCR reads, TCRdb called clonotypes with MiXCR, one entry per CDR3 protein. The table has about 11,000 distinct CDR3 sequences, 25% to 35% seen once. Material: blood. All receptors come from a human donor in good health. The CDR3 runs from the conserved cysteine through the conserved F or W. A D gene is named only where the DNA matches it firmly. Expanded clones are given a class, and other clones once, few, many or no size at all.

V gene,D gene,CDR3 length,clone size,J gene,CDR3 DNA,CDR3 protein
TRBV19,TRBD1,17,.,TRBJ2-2,TGTGCCAGTAGTCCCAGACGGGACAGGGTGGGCACCGGGGAGCTGTTTTTT,CASSPRRDRVGTGELFF
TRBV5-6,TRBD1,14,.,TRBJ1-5,TGTGCCAGCAGCATTAGGACAGGGGGTCAGCCCCAGCATTTT,CASSIRTGGQPQHF
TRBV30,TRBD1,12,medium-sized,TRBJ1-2,TGTGCCTGGAGGGGACAGCCGGGTAGTTACACCTTC,CAWRGQPGSYTF
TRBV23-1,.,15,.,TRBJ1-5,TGCGCCAGCAGTCAGACCGGGACTCCTTTAGGGCCCCAGCATTTT,CASSQTGTPLGPQHF
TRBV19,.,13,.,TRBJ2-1,TGTGCCAGTAGTATAGATGGGGCTAGCAACGTGTTCTTC,CASSIDGASNVFF
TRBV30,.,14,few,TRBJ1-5,TGTGCCTGGGATTCCGACCGGACCGATCAGCCCCAGCATTTT,CAWDSDRTDQPQHF
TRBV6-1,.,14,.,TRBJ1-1,TGTGCCAGCAGTGGGTTATCGGGCCACACTGAAGCTTTCTTT,CASSGLSGHTEAFF
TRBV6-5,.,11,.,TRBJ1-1,TGTGCCAGCAGTTGGCGGGGGTTAACTTTCTTT,CASSWRGLTFF
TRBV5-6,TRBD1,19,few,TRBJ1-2,TGTGCCAGCAGTTTAAATCATCCGGGACAGAAGCAATACGGCTATGGCTACACCTTC,CASSLNHPGQKQYGYGYTF
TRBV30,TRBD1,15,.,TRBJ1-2,TGTGCCTGGCACGCCCTCCGGGACAGGCCGGAGGGCTACACCTTC,CAWHALRDRPEGYTF
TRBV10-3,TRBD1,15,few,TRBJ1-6,TGTGCCATCAGTGAGTCGGGACAGGGTAATTCACCCCTCCACTTT,CAISESGQGNSPLHF
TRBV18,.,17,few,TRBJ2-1,TGTGCCAGCTCACCACTCTGGCACCTTAAGACCTACAATGAGCAGTTCTTC,CASSPLWHLKTYNEQFF
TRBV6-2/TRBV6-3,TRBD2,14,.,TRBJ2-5,TGTGCCAGCAGTTATGGAGCGGGAAAGAGGACCCAGTACTTC,CASSYGAGKRTQYF
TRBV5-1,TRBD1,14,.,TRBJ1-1,TGCGCCAGCAGCCCGGGACAGGTGGTTGTTGAAGCTTTCTTT,CASSPGQVVVEAFF
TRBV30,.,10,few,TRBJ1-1,TGTAACCATGGGACCACTGAAGCTTTCTTT,CNHGTTEAFF
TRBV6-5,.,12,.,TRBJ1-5,TGTGCCAGCAGTTTACCAGCGGGGCCCCAGCATTTT,CASSLPAGPQHF
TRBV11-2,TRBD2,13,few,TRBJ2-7,TGTGCCAGCAGCTACGGGACTAGTAGGGAGCAGTACTTC,CASSYGTSREQYF
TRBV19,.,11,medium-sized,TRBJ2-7,TGTGCCAGTAGTTCCTCCGCCGAGCAGTACTTC,CASSSSAEQYF
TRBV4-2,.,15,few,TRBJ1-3,TGTGCCAGCAGCCCTAAAGACAGCTCTGGAAACACCATATATTTT,CASSPKDSSGNTIYF
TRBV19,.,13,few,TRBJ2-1,TGTGCCAGTAGTATCTTCATGGGCAATGAGCAGTTCTTC,CASSIFMGNEQFF
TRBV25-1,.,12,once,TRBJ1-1,TGTGCCAGCAGTGGGGAGTTTTCTGAAGCTTTCTTT,CASSGEFSEAFF
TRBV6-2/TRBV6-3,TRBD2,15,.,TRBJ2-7,TGTGCCAGCAGCTCGGGAGGGACCCACTCCTACGAGCAGTACTTC,CASSSGGTHSYEQYF
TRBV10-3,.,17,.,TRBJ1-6,TGTGCCATCAGTTCGGGGGGGCGGGGGGCCTATAATTCACCCCTCCACTTT,CAISSGGRGAYNSPLHF
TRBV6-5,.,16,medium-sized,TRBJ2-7,TGTGCCAGCAGTTACCAACCCGCCAGGACGTCCTACGAGCAGTACTTC,CASSYQPARTSYEQYF
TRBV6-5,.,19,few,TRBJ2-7,TGTGCCAGCAGTTACCAATTAAGGGCAGGACTACCTTTCTACTACGAGCAGTACTTC,CASSYQLRAGLPFYYEQYF
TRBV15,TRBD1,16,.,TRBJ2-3,TGTGCCACCAGCAGGGGCCCCGGGACAGGCACAGATACGCAGTATTTT,CATSRGPGTGTDTQYF
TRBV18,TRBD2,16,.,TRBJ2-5,TGTGCCAGCTCAACACTCTTAGCGGGAGGGACGGAGACCCAGTACTTC,CASSTLLAGGTETQYF
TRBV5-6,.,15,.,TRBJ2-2,TGTGCCAGCAGCTTGGGGGCGGGATACACCGGGGAGCTGTTTTTT,CASSLGAGYTGELFF
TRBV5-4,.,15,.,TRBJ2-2,TGTGCCAGCAGCCCACCTTACCTGAACACCGGGGAGCTGTTTTTT,CASSPPYLNTGELFF
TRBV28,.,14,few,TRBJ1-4,TGTGCCAGCAGTTTATGGGGGCCTAATGAAAAACTGTTTTTT,CASSLWGPNEKLFF
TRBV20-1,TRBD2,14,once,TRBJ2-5,TGCAGTGCTAGACTAGCGGGAGCCGAAGAGACCCAGTACTTC,CSARLAGAEETQYF
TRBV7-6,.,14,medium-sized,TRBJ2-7,TGTGCCAGCAGCTTAGCCAGTGGTACCTACGAGCAGTACTTC,CASSLASGTYEQYF
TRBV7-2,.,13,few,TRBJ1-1,TGTGCCACCTCGCGGCAGGGGAACACTGAAGCTTTCTTT,CATSRQGNTEAFF
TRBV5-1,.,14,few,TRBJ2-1,TGCGCCAGCAGCTTGGTCCCCGGGGCCGAAAAGCAGTTCTTC,CASSLVPGAEKQFF
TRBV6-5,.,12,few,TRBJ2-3,TGTGCCAGCACGGGAGACACAGATACGCAGTATTTT,CASTGDTDTQYF
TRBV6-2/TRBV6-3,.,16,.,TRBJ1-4,TGTGCCAGCAGTTACGGGGGAGGCGCAACTAATGAAAAACTGTTTTTT,CASSYGGGATNEKLFF
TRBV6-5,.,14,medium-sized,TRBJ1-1,TGTGCCAGCAGTTACTACAGGGAGGTAGCTGAAGCTTTCTTT,CASSYYREVAEAFF
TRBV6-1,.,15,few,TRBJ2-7,TGTGCCATCCTTCCCCCCCCGGGAGAGTCCTACGAGCAGTACTTC,CAILPPPGESYEQYF
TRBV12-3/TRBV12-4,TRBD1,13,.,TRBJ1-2,TGTGCCAGCAGTTTCACAGGGGGCTCTGGCTACACCTTC,CASSFTGGSGYTF
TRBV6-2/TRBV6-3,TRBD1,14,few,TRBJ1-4,TGTGCCAGCAGCCCCGGGACAGCGGCTGTAAAACTGTTTTTT,CASSPGTAAVKLFF
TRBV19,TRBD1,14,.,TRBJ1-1,TGTGCCAGTAGTCGGGACAGGGCTTACACTGAAGCTTTCTTT,CASSRDRAYTEAFF